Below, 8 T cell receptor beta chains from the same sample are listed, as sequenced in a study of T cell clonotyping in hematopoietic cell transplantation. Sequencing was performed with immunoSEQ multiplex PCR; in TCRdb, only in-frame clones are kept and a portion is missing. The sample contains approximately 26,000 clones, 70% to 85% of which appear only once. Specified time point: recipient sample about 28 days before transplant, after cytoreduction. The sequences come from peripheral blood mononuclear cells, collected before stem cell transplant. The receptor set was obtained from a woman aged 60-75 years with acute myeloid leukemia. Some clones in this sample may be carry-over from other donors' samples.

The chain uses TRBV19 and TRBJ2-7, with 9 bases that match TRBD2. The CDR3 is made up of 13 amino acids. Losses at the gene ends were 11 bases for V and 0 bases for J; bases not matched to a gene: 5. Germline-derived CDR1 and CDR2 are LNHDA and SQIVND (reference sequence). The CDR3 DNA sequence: TGTGCCGCCGGACTAGCGAACTCCTACGAGCAGTACTTC. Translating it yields CAAGLANSYEQYF.

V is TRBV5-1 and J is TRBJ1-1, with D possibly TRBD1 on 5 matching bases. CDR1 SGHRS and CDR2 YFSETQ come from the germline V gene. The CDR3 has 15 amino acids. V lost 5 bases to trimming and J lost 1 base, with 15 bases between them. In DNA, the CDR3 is TGCGCCAGCAGGATCCAACAGGCCCCGAACACTGAAGCTTTCTTT. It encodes CASRIQQAPNTEAFF. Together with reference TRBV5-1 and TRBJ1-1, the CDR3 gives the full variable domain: KAGVTQTPRYLIKTRGQQVTLSCSPISGHRSVSWYQQTPGQGLQFLFEYFSETQRNKGNFPGRFSGRQFSNSRSEMNVSTLELGDSALYLCASRIQQAPNTEAFFGQGTRLTVV.

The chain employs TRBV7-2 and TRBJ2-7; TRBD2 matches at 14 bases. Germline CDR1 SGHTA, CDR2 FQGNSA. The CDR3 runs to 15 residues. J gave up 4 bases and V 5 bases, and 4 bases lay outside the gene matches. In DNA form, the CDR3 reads TGTGCCAGCAGCCGACTAGCGGGAGGGGGATACGAGCAGTACTTC. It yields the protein CASSRLAGGGYEQYF. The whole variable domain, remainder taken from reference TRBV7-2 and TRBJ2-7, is GAGVSQSPSNKVTEKGKDVELRCDPISGHTALYWYRQSLGQGLEFLIYFQGNSAPDKSGLPSDRFSAERTGGSVSTLTIQRTQQEDSAVYLCASSRLAGGGYEQYFGPGTRLTVT.

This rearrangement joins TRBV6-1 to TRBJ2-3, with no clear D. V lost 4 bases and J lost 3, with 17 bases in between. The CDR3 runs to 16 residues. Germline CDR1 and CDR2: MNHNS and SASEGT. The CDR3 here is CASSADGSGWTDTQYF. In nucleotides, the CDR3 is TGTGCCAGCAGTGCGGACGGATCGGGTTGGACAGATACGCAGTATTTT.

The CDR3 is CASTPLANYGYTF. DNA of the CDR3: TGTGCCAGCACACCCCTAGCTAACTATGGCTACACCTTC. The J gene is TRBJ1-2, the V gene TRBV5-6; D is undetermined. V lost 6 bases, J lost 0 bases, and 9 bases lay in between. The CDR3 has 13 residues. CDR1 is SGHDT and CDR2 is YYEEEE in the germline V gene.

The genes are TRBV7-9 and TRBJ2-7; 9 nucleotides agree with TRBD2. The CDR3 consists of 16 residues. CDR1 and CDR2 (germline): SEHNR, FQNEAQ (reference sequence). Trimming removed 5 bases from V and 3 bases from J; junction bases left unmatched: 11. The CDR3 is CASSTRLAGALYEQYF. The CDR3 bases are TGTGCCAGCAGCACACGATTAGCGGGAGCGCTCTACGAGCAGTACTTC.

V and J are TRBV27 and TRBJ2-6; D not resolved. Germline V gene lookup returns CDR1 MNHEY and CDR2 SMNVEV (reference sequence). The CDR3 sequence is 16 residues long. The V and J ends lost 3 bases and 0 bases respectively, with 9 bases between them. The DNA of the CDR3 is TGTGCCAGCAGTTTTATTCAAATCTCTGGGGCCAACGTCCTGACTTTC. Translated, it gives CASSFIQISGANVLTF.

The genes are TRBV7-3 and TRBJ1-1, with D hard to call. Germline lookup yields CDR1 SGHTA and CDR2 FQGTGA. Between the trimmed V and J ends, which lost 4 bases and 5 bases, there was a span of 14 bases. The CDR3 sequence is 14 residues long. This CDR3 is CASSSGPGSTEAFF. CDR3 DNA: TGTGCCAGCAGCTCAGGACCGGGGTCAACTGAAGCTTTCTTT.